These 26 T cell receptor beta chains share one sample of origin, sequenced in a study of T-cell reconstitution after alpha-beta-depleted transplantation in children. A library of TCRbeta sequences, prepared with unique molecular identifiers, was generated. TCRdb analysed the PCR reads with MiXCR anew, one entry per CDR3 protein. The table shows roughly 200,000 distinct CDR3 sequences, with less than 8% occurring only once. The starting material was PBMCs from the stem cell graft donor, obtained from the stem cell graft. The origin of the receptors is a human donor who donated a stem cell graft to a child with Wiskott-Aldrich syndrome.

The sample holds a few counts of this clonotype. The rearrangement joins TRBV11-2 to TRBJ2-7; D gene ambiguous. The V and J ends lost 6 bases and 0 bases respectively, with 15 bases between them. CDR1 is SGHAT, CDR2 FQNNGV, per germline. This CDR3 has 15 residues. The DNA for the CDR3 is TGTGCCAGCAGAGCCGAGGTGAAAAGCTCCTACGAGCAGTACTTC. It codes for CASRAEVKSSYEQYF.

This clonotype came up many times. The chain carries TRBV11-1 and TRBJ2-3, with 9 bases that match TRBD1. CDR1 and CDR2 (germline): SGHAT, FQDESV (reference sequence). There are 14 residues in the CDR3. J lost 4 bases, V lost 3 bases, and 2 bases had no gene match. This CDR3 is CASSFRDRADTQYF. The CDR3 DNA follows: TGTGCCAGCAGCTTCCGGGACAGGGCAGATACGCAGTATTTT.

The sample holds many counts of this clonotype. The chain recombines TRBV6-5 with TRBJ1-5; a possible D gene is TRBD1 (5 bases). Trimming stripped 11 bases from V and 3 bases from J, with 14 bases between. From germline, CDR1 is MNHEY and CDR2 SVGAGI. The length of the CDR3 is 13 residues. The CDR3 sequence: CAATGGFNQPQHF. The CDR3 DNA reads as TGTGCCGCCACGGGGGGATTCAATCAGCCCCAGCATTTT.

The table lists this clonotype with many counts. CDR3 protein: CASSYSGVRGIHGYTF. CDR3 DNA sequence: TGTGCCAGCAGTTACTCTGGTGTTAGGGGGATCCACGGCTACACCTTC. The rearrangement joins TRBV6-5 to TRBJ1-2, with D maybe TRBD1 (6 bases). The germline V gene has CDR1 MNHEY and CDR2 SVGAGI. The length of the CDR3 is 16 residues. V lost 0 bases to trimming and J lost 8 bases, with 19 bases between them.

This clonotype was counted many times. DNA for the CDR3: TGTGCCAGCAGCATTGACAGGGTGTCCTACGAGCAGTACTTC. Its translation is CASSIDRVSYEQYF. The J gene is TRBJ2-7, the V gene TRBV12-3 or TRBV12-4; 7 positions match TRBD1. The CDR3 consists of 14 residues. V gave up 6 bases and J gave up 1 base; unmatched junction bases: 6.

This clonotype was observed a handful of times. This chain uses TRBV20-1 with TRBJ2-7, with D tentatively TRBD2 (7 bases). The CDR3 is 14 residues long. Trimming pared 8 bases from V and 0 bases from J, leaving 17 bases between. The V gene's germline CDR1 is DFQATT and CDR2 SNEGSKA (reference sequence). In DNA form, the CDR3 reads TGCAGTACTCCGGGGGGCGGTCTCTCCTACGAGCAGTACTTC. The encoded protein is CSTPGGGLSYEQYF.

This clonotype was seen many times. The CDR3 DNA reads as TGCGCCAGCAGCTTGGGCGGGAGGAAGAACACCGGGGAGCTGTTTTTT. Amino acids: CASSLGGRKNTGELFF. This rearrangement joins TRBV5-1 to TRBJ2-2; 8 positions agree with TRBD2. Germline CDR1 SGHRS, CDR2 YFSETQ. V lost 0 bases and J lost 1; bases outside the gene matches: 2. This CDR3 has 16 amino acids.

This clonotype was seen repeatedly, ten times or more. The chain is built from TRBV11-2 and TRBJ2-3; TRBD2 agrees at 12 bases. Germline V gives CDR1 SGHAT, CDR2 FQNNGV. This CDR3 has 19 residues. V was clipped by 6 bases and J by 2 bases; unmatched bases: 15. The DNA of the CDR3 is TGTGCCAGCAGGCAGTTAGGTAGCCTAGCGGGGGGGACCACAGATACGCAGTATTTT. Its protein product is CASRQLGSLAGGTTDTQYF. The complete variable domain, with remaining parts taken from reference TRBV11-2 and TRBJ2-3, reads EAGVAQSPRYKIIEKRQSVAFWCNPISGHATLYWYQQILGQGPKLLIQFQNNGVVDDSQLPKDRFSAERLKGVDSTLKIQPAKLEDSAVYLCASRQLGSLAGGTTDTQYFGPGTRLTVL.

The chain uses TRBV11-3 and TRBJ1-1; D is unclear. The CDR3 contains 14 residues. Germline lookup yields CDR1 SGHNT and CDR2 YENEEA. V was cut by 0 bases and J by 3 bases, with 8 bases left in between. The chain's CDR3 is CASSLDLGYTEAFF. The CDR3 DNA reads as TGTGCCAGCAGCTTAGACCTCGGTTACACTGAAGCTTTCTTT.

This clonotype was recorded many times. V and J are TRBV30 and TRBJ2-1, with 10 bases identical to TRBD2. Germline-derived CDR1 and CDR2 are GTSNPN and SVGIG (reference sequence). The CDR3 contains 14 residues. V was clipped by 5 bases and J by 2 bases; unmatched bases: 3. The CDR3 bases are TGTGCCTGGTGCAGCGGGGGGGCCTACAATGAGCAGTTCTTC. This sequence encodes CAWCSGGAYNEQFF.

This clonotype appeared many times. The V call is TRBV7-8, the J call TRBJ1-6; D is ambiguous. The germline CDR1 and CDR2 sequences are SGHVS and FQNEAQ. CDR3 length: 16 residues. Trimming stripped 1 base from V and 0 bases from J, with 7 bases between. The CDR3 DNA sequence: TGTGCCAGCAGCTTAGAAGGGAACTCCTATAATTCACCCCTCCACTTT. Translating gives CASSLEGNSYNSPLHF.

Many counts were recorded for this clonotype. CDR3 sequence (DNA): TGTGCCAGCAGCGTAGGAGCGGGAGGACTCTACGAGCAGTACTTC. Translated: CASSVGAGGLYEQYF. This chain connects TRBV3-1 to TRBJ2-7; 9 bases line up with TRBD2. The CDR3 is 15 amino acids. The J segment lost 3 bases and the V segment lost 5 bases, leaving 8 bases of the junction unmatched. Germline CDR1 reads LGHDT; CDR2 reads YNNKEL (reference sequence).

This clonotype occurred many times. V and J are TRBV9 and TRBJ1-5, with D maybe TRBD1 (5 bases). Deletions cut 6 bases from V and 4 bases from J, with 11 bases between. The length of the CDR3 is 13 residues. Germline V gives CDR1 SGDLS, CDR2 YYNGEE. The CDR3 here is CASTSGPNQPQHF. Here the CDR3 DNA reads TGTGCCAGCACCTCAGGGCCAAATCAGCCCCAGCATTTT. The full variable domain, with the rest looked up from reference TRBV9 and TRBJ1-5, is DSGVTQTPKHLITATGQRVTLRCSPRSGDLSVYWYQQSLDQGLQFLIQYYNGEERAKGNILERFSAQQFPDLHSELNLSSLELGDSALYFCASTSGPNQPQHFGDGTRLSIL.

This clonotype was observed once. Given a much more abundant clone one base away, this may be a read error. The chain couples TRBV25-1 to TRBJ2-2, with a possible D match to TRBD2 (6 bases). Germline CDR1 and CDR2: MGHDK and SYGVNS. This CDR3 contains 15 residues. CDR3 in DNA: TGTGCCAGCAGTGAAATGGGCCGGGGGACCGGGGAGCAGTTTTTT. Translated, it gives CASSEMGRGTGEQFF.

This clonotype was seen at least ten times. The chain recombines TRBV5-1 with TRBJ2-3; perhaps TRBD1 as D (5 bases). The CDR3 spans 14 residues. Germline-derived CDR1 and CDR2 are SGHRS and YFSETQ. Deletions cut 2 bases from V and 2 bases from J, with 9 bases between. The CDR3 DNA reads TGCGCCAGCAGCTTTAGACAGCCCACAGATACGCAGTATTTT. Translating gives CASSFRQPTDTQYF.

This clonotype has ten or more counts. The J gene is TRBJ2-2, the V gene TRBV20-1; tentatively, D is TRBD1 (6 bases). Looked up from germline, CDR1 is DFQATT and CDR2 is SNEGSKA (reference sequence). Trimming stripped 5 bases from V and 1 base from J, with 14 bases between. The CDR3 is made up of 15 amino acids. The CDR3 here is CSAQDRRRNTGELFF. The CDR3 region has the DNA TGCAGTGCTCAAGACAGGAGACGGAACACCGGGGAGCTGTTTTTT.

V usage is TRBV3-1 and J usage is TRBJ2-2; no clear D. Trimming removed 4 bases at V and 7 bases at J, with 10 bases between. CDR3 length: 13 amino acids. Per germline, CDR1 LGHDT and CDR2 YNNKEL (reference sequence). The CDR3 bases are TGTGCCAGCAGCCCCTACCCCGGCGGGGAGCTGTTTTTT. It yields the protein CASSPYPGGELFF. Based on the CDR3 plus reference TRBV3-1 and TRBJ2-2, the full variable domain is DTAVSQTPKYLVTQMGNDKSIKCEQNLGHDTMYWYKQDSKKFLKIMFSYNNKELIINETVPNRFSPKSPDKAHLNLHINSLELGDSAVYFCASSPYPGGELFFGEGSRLTVL.

This clonotype was seen repeatedly, ten times or more. J is TRBJ1-4 and V is TRBV10-3; no reliable D call. The V end lost 3 bases, the J end lost 1 base, and 3 bases lay between the germline ends. This CDR3 is 13 amino acids long. Germline CDR1 reads ENHRY; CDR2 reads SYGVKD. CDR3 nucleotides: TGTGCCATCAGTGAAGGAACTAATGAAAAACTGTTTTTT. Its translation: CAISEGTNEKLFF.

This clonotype was seen many times. An end of the junction does not agree with germline; a read error may underlie this. The chain is built from TRBV15 and TRBJ2-2, with a tentative D call TRBD1 (5 bases). This CDR3 has 13 residues. Per the germline V gene, CDR1 is LNHNV and CDR2 is YYDKDF (reference sequence). In nucleotides, the CDR3 is TGTGCCACCGGCAGGGAGAACACCGGGGAGCTGTTTTTT. Translation: CATGRENTGELFF.

V is TRBV4-2 and J is TRBJ2-1, with TRBD2 matching over 11 bases. CDR1 is LGHNA and CDR2 is YNFKEQ in the germline V gene. Trimming at V came to 3 bases and at J to 9 bases, leaving 10 bases not matched to a gene. The CDR3 totals 16 residues. CDR3: CASSHAVAGGPPEQFF. CDR3 bases: TGTGCCAGCAGCCACGCAGTAGCGGGAGGGCCGCCTGAGCAGTTCTTC.

The chain uses TRBV20-1 and TRBJ2-7, with 8 bases fitting TRBD1. Germline assignment: CDR1 DFQATT and CDR2 SNEGSKA (reference sequence). This CDR3 comprises 13 residues. The CDR3 spells CFCGRGPAYEQYF. In DNA form, the CDR3 reads TGCTTCTGCGGCAGGGGGCCGGCCTACGAGCAGTACTTC.

The chain combines TRBV19 with TRBJ2-3; D might be TRBD1 or TRBD2, each matching 5 bases. Deletions cut 5 bases from V and 6 bases from J, with 21 bases between. The CDR3 totals 16 residues. Looked up from germline, CDR1 is LNHDA and CDR2 is SQIVND (reference sequence). CDR3 sequence: CASSSPRQGAPDTQYF. DNA of the CDR3: TGTGCCAGTAGTTCCCCGAGGCAGGGAGCCCCCGATACGCAGTATTTT.

This clonotype was counted a single time. The V call is TRBV7-8, the J call TRBJ2-2; TRBD2 matches 7 bases. J was trimmed by 0 bases and V by 3 bases; bases with no gene match: 7. Germline CDR1 and CDR2: SGHVS and FQNEAQ. The CDR3 has 17 residues. The CDR3 here is CASSLGLGGANTGELFF. The CDR3 DNA reads as TGTGCCAGCAGCTTGGGTCTGGGGGGGGCGAACACCGGGGAGCTGTTTTTT.

This clonotype was recorded many times. The chain employs TRBV5-1 and TRBJ2-1, with TRBD2 matching over 10 bases. The length of the CDR3 is 15 residues. The ends lost 5 bases at V and 2 bases at J; junction bases unmatched: 4. The germline V gene encodes CDR1 SGHRS and CDR2 YFSETQ. CDR3 in amino acids: CASRLLAGTYNEQFF. For the CDR3, the DNA is TGCGCCAGCAGGCTACTAGCGGGAACCTACAATGAGCAGTTCTTC.

The chain uses TRBV5-8 and TRBJ2-1, with TRBD2 matching over 7 bases. Losses at the gene ends were 0 bases for V and 7 bases for J; bases not matched to a gene: 10. The CDR3 spans 16 residues. Germline V gives CDR1 SGHTS, CDR2 YDEGEE. For the CDR3, the DNA is TGTGCCAGCAGCTTGGATCAGGGAAGGACTAGAAATGAGCAGTTCTTC. It translates to CASSLDQGRTRNEQFF.

The chain links TRBV5-1 to TRBJ2-1; no clear D gene. V was trimmed by 4 bases and J by 8 bases, leaving 13 bases between them. The CDR3 runs to 13 residues. Germline CDR1 reads SGHRS; CDR2 reads YFSETQ. The CDR3 reads CASSPTFFDEQFF. The CDR3 coding sequence is TGCGCCAGCAGCCCGACGTTTTTTGATGAGCAGTTCTTC. Complete variable domain (other parts from reference TRBV5-1 and TRBJ2-1): KAGVTQTPRYLIKTRGQQVTLSCSPISGHRSVSWYQQTPGQGLQFLFEYFSETQRNKGNFPGRFSGRQFSNSRSEMNVSTLELGDSALYLCASSPTFFDEQFFGPGTRLTVL.